These 10 T cell receptor beta chains share one sample of origin, sequenced in a study of Ad26.COV2.S vaccination and SARS-CoV-2 variants. Regarding treatment: about 20 received Ad26.COV2.S at low or high dose, single or two shots; about 5 received placebo; per-sample allocation not given. Following the first vaccine or placebo injection, samples were taken on day 63. The table came from immunoSEQ multiplex PCR; TCRdb's copy has only in-frame clones and leaves some out. The sample holds around 240,000 clones, approximately 88% seen once. The material sequenced was peripheral blood, taken in a trial of Ad26.COV2.S vaccine versus placebo. All receptors come from a person aged 18-60 years who received the Ad26.COV2.S COVID-19 vaccine or a placebo.

The V gene is TRBV7-2, the J gene TRBJ2-1; the D gene is possibly TRBD1 (5 bases). The CDR3 extends over 14 amino acids. V shed 6 bases and J shed 5 bases, with 14 bases lying between them. Germline V gene lookup returns CDR1 SGHTA and CDR2 FQGNSA. The CDR3 nucleotides read TGTGCCAGCAGACCGAGGACAACCAACAATGAGCAGTTCTTC. Residues: CASRPRTTNNEQFF. Using reference TRBV7-2 and TRBJ2-1 for the parts outside the CDR3, the full variable domain is GAGVSQSPSNKVTEKGKDVELRCDPISGHTALYWYRQSLGQGLEFLIYFQGNSAPDKSGLPSDRFSAERTGGSVSTLTIQRTQQEDSAVYLCASRPRTTNNEQFFGPGTRLTVL.

This clone is a singleton in its sample. V gene TRBV5-4 combines with J gene TRBJ1-4, with D possibly TRBD1 on 5 matching bases. The V gene lost 2 bases and the J gene lost 4 bases, with 15 bases spanning the gap. CDR3 length equals 16 residues. The germline gives CDR1 SGHNT, CDR2 YYREEE (reference sequence). The CDR3 region has the DNA TGTGCCAGCAGCTTTACTGCGTCAGGGCTTAATGAAAAACTGTTTTTT. Translation: CASSFTASGLNEKLFF. The whole variable domain, remainder taken from reference TRBV5-4 and TRBJ1-4, is ETGVTQSPTHLIKTRGQQVTLRCSSQSGHNTVSWYQQALGQGPQFIFQYYREEENGRGNFPPRFSGLQFPNYSSELNVNALELDDSALYLCASSFTASGLNEKLFFGSGTQLSVL.

V is TRBV6-5 and J is TRBJ2-3; tentatively, D is TRBD1 (5 bases). CDR3 length: 14 amino acids. Trimming pared 4 bases from V and 3 bases from J, leaving 11 bases between. Germline V gives CDR1 MNHEY, CDR2 SVGAGI. The CDR3, as DNA: TGTGCCAGCAGTTTAAGAAGGGGTACAGATACGCAGTATTTT. Translating it yields CASSLRRGTDTQYF.

This clone was seen a few times. Additional DNA sequences in this sample encode the identical CDR3. The CDR3 DNA reads as TGCGCCAGCAGCCCCTGGGGGAACACTGAAGCTTTCTTT. Amino acid sequence: CASSPWGNTEAFF. V gene TRBV5-1 combines with J gene TRBJ1-1, with D hard to call. The CDR3 has 13 amino acids. Germline V lookup: CDR1 SGHRS, CDR2 YFSETQ. Trimming removed 4 bases from V and 1 base from J, with 8 bases in between. Full variable domain (outside the CDR3, taken from reference TRBV5-1 and TRBJ1-1): KAGVTQTPRYLIKTRGQQVTLSCSPISGHRSVSWYQQTPGQGLQFLFEYFSETQRNKGNFPGRFSGRQFSNSRSEMNVSTLELGDSALYLCASSPWGNTEAFFGQGTRLTVV.

The chain joins TRBV10-3 to TRBJ1-1, with 7 nucleotides matching TRBD1. Trimming cost V 3 bases and J 0 bases; bases outside gene matches: 4. CDR3 size: 15 residues. Looked up from germline, CDR1 is ENHRY and CDR2 is SYGVKD. CDR3 sequence (DNA): TGTGCCATCAGTGAAACGACAGGGATGAACACTGAAGCTTTCTTT. Its protein product is CAISETTGMNTEAFF.

The chain carries TRBV30 and TRBJ2-5; TRBD2 aligns across 11 bases. The DNA matches TRBJ2-7 better at its end, which makes the J call doubtful. The CDR3 covers 14 residues. Germline V lookup: CDR1 GTSNPN, CDR2 SVGIG (reference sequence). The CDR3 region is CAAGTSGSGGEQYF. CDR3 DNA sequence: TGTGCCGCGGGGACTAGCGGATCTGGGGGCGAGCAGTACTTC.

The genes are TRBV7-9 and TRBJ2-7, with a possible D match to TRBD2 (5 bases). CDR3 length: 16 amino acids. Between the trimmed V and J ends, which lost 0 bases and 1 base, there was a span of 13 bases. CDR1 and CDR2 from the germline V gene are SEHNR and FQNEAQ (reference sequence). Written as DNA, the CDR3 is TGTGCCAGCAGCTTAGCTACGGGGATGTCGTCCTACGAGCAGTACTTC. Encoded protein: CASSLATGMSSYEQYF.

The V and J genes are TRBV30 and TRBJ2-5, with TRBD2 matching over 8 bases. The CDR3 is made up of 15 amino acids. The junction had 12 bases not matched to a gene; V was cut back by 4 bases and J by 5 bases. CDR1 and CDR2 (germline): GTSNPN, SVGIG (reference sequence). The CDR3 here is CAWTTGGGLRETQYF. The CDR3 bases are TGTGCCTGGACCACTGGCGGGGGGCTTCGGGAGACCCAGTACTTC.

The V and J genes are TRBV4-3 and TRBJ2-5, with a tentative D call TRBD1 (5 bases). Germline values: CDR1 LGHNA, CDR2 YSLEER. CDR3 length: 14 residues. V lost 0 bases and J 5 bases, leaving 10 bases between the germline ends. CDR3 coding DNA: TGCGCCAGCAGCCAAGATCAGGGTACGGAGACCCAGTACTTC. Amino acids: CASSQDQGTETQYF.

This sequence joins TRBV7-2 and TRBJ2-1, with TRBD1 matching 8 bases. Germline values: CDR1 SGHTA, CDR2 FQGNSA. Unmatched junction bases numbered 12, after V lost 1 base and J lost 7 bases. The CDR3 has 17 amino acids. CDR3 sequence: CASSLGTGLWLGNEQFF. The CDR3 DNA reads as TGTGCCAGCAGCTTAGGGACAGGGCTTTGGTTGGGAAATGAGCAGTTCTTC.